This note documents a single T cell receptor (beta chain) sequence. Using around 10 ml of fresh peripheral blood, PBMCs were prepared. There were TCR beta CDR3 regions amplified from RNA transcripts. With the HTBI primer set, the TCR CDR3 went through a first round of RT-PCR. TCRdb independently ran MiXCR on the multiplex PCR reads; one entry per CDR3 protein. The table shows around 500,000 distinct CDR3 sequences, with under 25% occurring only once. V lost 0 bases to trimming and J lost 6 bases, with 13 bases between them. Germline V gene lookup returns CDR1 SGHRS and CDR2 YFSETQ. The CDR3 length is 14 residues. The data derive from a study of T cells in Graves' hyperthyroidism and ophthalmopathy. At the level of the study: Before treatment of any kind, peripheral blood was taken at initial diagnosis.

This chain uses TRBV5-1 with TRBJ2-7; the D gene is possibly TRBD1 (5 bases). The clonotype comes from a woman aged 70 to 79 with Graves' ophthalmopathy. Sequenced sample: blood. CDR3 bases: TGCGCCAGCAGCTTGGATGCAGGGTTGGGCGAGCAGTACTTC. It specifies CASSLDAGLGEQYF.